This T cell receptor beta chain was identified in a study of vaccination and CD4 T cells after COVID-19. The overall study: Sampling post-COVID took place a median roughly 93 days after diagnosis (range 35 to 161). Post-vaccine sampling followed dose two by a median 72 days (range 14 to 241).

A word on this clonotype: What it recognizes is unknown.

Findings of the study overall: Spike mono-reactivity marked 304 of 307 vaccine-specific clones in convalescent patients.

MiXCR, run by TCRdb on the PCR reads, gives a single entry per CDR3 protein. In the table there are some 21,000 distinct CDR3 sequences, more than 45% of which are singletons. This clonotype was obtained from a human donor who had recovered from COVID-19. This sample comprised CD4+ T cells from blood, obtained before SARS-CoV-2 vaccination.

The CDR3: CASSYERLSTEAFF. CDR3 bases: TGTGCCAGCAGCTACGAGCGTTTGAGCACTGAAGCTTTCTTT. The genes are TRBV7-2 and TRBJ1-1; D gene ambiguous. Trimming took off 4 bases at V and 4 bases at J, with 13 bases between the two ends. Per the germline V gene, CDR1 is SGHTA and CDR2 is FQGNSA. The CDR3 has 14 amino acids.